The present TCR beta chain was sequenced within a study of cytomegalovirus exposure and HLA in healthy donors. Study observations and caveats: The classifier was said to identify cytomegalovirus status with high specificity and sensitivity.

As for this clone: Its antigen is unknown.

V dropped 6 bases and J dropped 7; count of bases not matched to a gene: 11. The germline CDR1 and CDR2 sequences are WSHSY and SAAADI. This CDR3 has 16 residues. Use of 60 Vbeta and 13 Jbeta primers characterized the PCR. Using immunoSEQ multiplex PCR, the repertoire was profiled, and TCRdb retains in-frame clones only, with some absent. In the table there are around 140,000 clones, about 80% of which are singletons. The rearrangement joins TRBV10-2 to TRBJ2-1; 11 nucleotides match TRBD2. Sequenced material: PBMCs. The sequence derives from a woman aged 40 to 55 in good health and CMV-seropositive. The CDR3 DNA follows: TGCGCCAGCAGACCCCGACTAGCGGGAAGCGGAAATGAGCAGTTCTTC. Amino acid sequence: CASRPRLAGSGNEQFF.